This TCR beta chain was recovered during a study of cytomegalovirus exposure and HLA in healthy donors. This CDR3 has 16 amino acids. Germline CDR1 GTSNPN, CDR2 SVGIG (reference sequence). J gave up 5 bases and V 3 bases, and 9 bases lay outside the gene matches. This PCR relied on a set of 60 Vbeta primers and 13 Jbeta primers. Generated by immunoSEQ multiplex PCR, the TCRdb table keeps only in-frame clones and is missing some. The sample lists over 150,000 clones, approximately 80% occurring once. This clonotype was sampled from a woman aged 25-40 years in good health and CMV-seronegative. Material for sequencing was PBMCs. V and J are TRBV30 and TRBJ2-5; 13 nucleotides align to TRBD2. CDR3 region: CAWSLLGLAGAETQYF. The CDR3 bases are TGTGCCTGGAGCCTCCTCGGACTAGCGGGGGCGGAGACCCAGTACTTC.